This TCR beta chain came from a study of blood T cell repertoires in COVID-19. About the study: The analysed material was cDNA or gDNA that came from T cells, B-cell-depleted T cells, or PBMCs.

This clone occurred once. J was trimmed by 5 bases and V by 6 bases; bases with no gene match: 3. The CDR3 is made up of 13 amino acids. Germline CDR1 reads SNHLY; CDR2 reads FYNNEI. Original analysis: Cell counts per sample came from amplifying reference gene primers. Sequenced by immunoSEQ multiplex PCR; TCRdb stores in-frame clones only, minus some. That table gives V, J and clone size, and the DNA gave D and trimming. The sample consists of about 200,000 clones, about 88% of them appearing once. The origin of this receptor is a man between 45 and 60 years old with COVID-19, enrolled during active disease. Material: peripheral blood. This sequence joins TRBV2 and TRBJ2-7, with TRBD1 identical over 11 bases. Written as DNA, the CDR3 is TGTGCCAGCAGCCGGGACAGGGGGGACGAGCAGTACTTC. Its protein product is CASSRDRGDEQYF.